Below are 25 T cell receptor beta chains sequenced from a single sample in a study of blood T cell repertoires in COVID-19. The assay was immunoSEQ multiplex PCR, and TCRdb's table has in-frame clones only and misses some. The table includes roughly 150,000 clones, almost 85% detected once. The sequenced sample consisted of peripheral blood. All receptors derive from a man in his fifties or sixties with acute or convalescent COVID-19.

The chain joins TRBV6-5 to TRBJ1-2; no clear D. The germline CDR1 and CDR2 sequences are MNHEY and SVGAGI. The CDR3 length is 12 residues. Trimming stripped 6 bases from V and 4 bases from J, with 9 bases between. The CDR3 DNA reads as TGTGCCAGCAGCCTTGCGGGCTATGGCTACACCTTC. Translation gives CASSLAGYGYTF.

The J gene is TRBJ2-3, the V gene TRBV9; a weak D match, TRBD1 (6 bases). The germline V and J ends were trimmed by 4 bases and 2 bases, with 17 bases remaining between them. CDR3 length equals 16 residues. Germline V gives CDR1 SGDLS, CDR2 YYNGEE. The CDR3 nucleotides are TGTGCCAGCAGCTCCGGACAGTCGAAAAACACAGATACGCAGTATTTT. Amino acids: CASSSGQSKNTDTQYF.

The chain employs TRBV10-2 and TRBJ1-2; no definite D call. Germline CDR1 and CDR2: WSHSY and SAAADI. The CDR3 has 12 amino acids. CDR3 nucleotides: TGCGAGAGTGGCCGGGGAAGAGATGGCTACACCTTC. Translation: CESGRGRDGYTF.

This sequence joins TRBV2 and TRBJ1-5, with 11 bases matching TRBD1. Trimming removed 8 bases from V and 4 bases from J; junction bases left unmatched: 7. The length of the CDR3 is 15 residues. Per germline, CDR1 SNHLY and CDR2 FYNNEI. This CDR3 is CASGGQGALNQPQHF. The CDR3 DNA reads TGTGCCAGCGGTGGACAGGGGGCTTTGAATCAGCCCCAGCATTTT.

The chain recombines TRBV14 with TRBJ1-2; weak D call: TRBD1 (6 bases). Per the germline V gene, CDR1 is SGHDN and CDR2 is FVKESK. The CDR3 runs 15 residues. V was trimmed by 9 bases and J by 6 bases, leaving 23 bases between them. The CDR3 DNA reads as TGTGCCAGTAGCAGTACTGGGGGCTATTTCGATGGCTACACCTTC. Amino acids: CASSSTGGYFDGYTF.

The gene calls are TRBV2 and TRBJ2-2; 10 positions match TRBD1. The CDR3 has 14 residues. CDR1 and CDR2 from the germline V gene are SNHLY and FYNNEI. V gave up 7 bases and J gave up 6 bases; unmatched junction bases: 5. The CDR3 bases are TGTGCCAGCATCCGACAGGGGGCTTCCGGGGAGCTGTTTTTT. The encoded protein is CASIRQGASGELFF. Full variable domain (remainder filled in from reference TRBV2 and TRBJ2-2): EPEVTQTPSHQVTQMGQEVILRCVPISNHLYFYWYRQILGQKVEFLVSFYNNEISEKSEIFDDQFSVERPDGSNFTLKIRSTKLEDSAMYFCASIRQGASGELFFGEGSRLTVL.

The genes are TRBV24-1 and TRBJ1-4, with TRBD1 identical over 9 bases. This CDR3 contains 15 residues. The germline CDR1 and CDR2 sequences are KGHDR and SFDVKD. The ends lost 4 bases at V and 10 bases at J; junction bases unmatched: 9. DNA of the CDR3: TGTGCCACCAGTGACCGGGACAGGGCAGCTGGAAAACTGTTTTTT. Translating gives CATSDRDRAAGKLFF.

The chain joins TRBV7-9 to TRBJ1-2, with a tentative D call TRBD1 (6 bases). Germline CDR1 and CDR2: SEHNR and FQNEAQ (reference sequence). The ends were cut back, 1 base at V and 8 bases at J, with 17 bases in the middle. The CDR3 runs to 15 residues. This chain's CDR3 is CASSLVGAGANGYTF. The DNA for the CDR3 is TGTGCCAGCAGCTTAGTCGGCGCAGGGGCGAACGGCTACACCTTC.

This chain uses TRBV6-4 with TRBJ1-2; 9 bases match TRBD1. Germline CDR1 reads MRHNA; CDR2 reads SNTAGT. V trimming: 10 bases; J trimming: 3 bases; junction bases outside the gene matches: 15. The CDR3 totals 16 residues. The chain's CDR3 is CATQEGEGDRDYGYTF. The CDR3 DNA is TGTGCCACCCAAGAAGGGGAGGGGGACAGGGACTATGGCTACACCTTC.

The J gene is TRBJ1-1, the V gene TRBV10-3; 7 bases match TRBD1. The CDR3 length is 16 residues. With 3 bases clipped from V and 4 bases from J, the junction kept 11 bases outside the gene matches. Germline V lookup: CDR1 ENHRY, CDR2 SYGVKD. As DNA, the CDR3 is TGTGCCATCAGTGAACCCCAGAAGGGGGCAAGCACTGAAGCTTTCTTT. Its protein is CAISEPQKGASTEAFF.

CDR3 DNA sequence: TGTGCCAGCAAACTCGGGGTAAGGACTGAAGCTTTCTTT. Amino acid sequence: CASKLGVRTEAFF. The rearrangement uses TRBV27 and TRBJ1-1; no definite D call. V was cut by 7 bases and J by 5 bases, with 14 bases left in between. CDR1 is MNHEY, CDR2 SMNVEV, per germline (reference sequence). This CDR3 is 13 amino acids long.

The chain couples TRBV19 to TRBJ1-1, with D uncertain. Per germline, CDR1 LNHDA and CDR2 SQIVND (reference sequence). The CDR3 totals 15 residues. V shed 2 bases and J shed 3 bases, with 13 bases lying between them. The CDR3, as DNA: TGTGCCAGTAGTATAAGAGTGGGAGCGCACACTGAAGCTTTCTTT. This codes for CASSIRVGAHTEAFF.

V gene TRBV18 combines with J gene TRBJ1-5; D call uncertain. CDR3 length equals 15 residues. Germline values: CDR1 KGHSH, CDR2 LQKENI. V dropped 1 base and J dropped 3 bases, with 10 bases sitting between them. The CDR3 nucleotides are TGTGCCAGCTCACCACTCGCTCAGTACAATCAGCCCCAGCATTTT. Translation: CASSPLAQYNQPQHF.

J is TRBJ2-1 and V is TRBV28, with D uncertain. Between the trimmed V and J ends, which lost 4 bases and 7 bases, there was a span of 2 bases. CDR1 is MDHEN, CDR2 SYDVKM, per germline. This CDR3 has 10 residues. The CDR3: CASSSNEQFF. CDR3 nucleotides: TGTGCCAGCAGTTCGAATGAGCAGTTCTTC.

The rearrangement links TRBV10-3 to TRBJ1-6; 8 bases line up with TRBD1. There are 16 residues in the CDR3. J lost 10 bases, V lost 2 bases, and 10 bases had no gene match. The germline V gene encodes CDR1 ENHRY and CDR2 SYGVKD. The CDR3, as DNA: TGTGCCATCAGTGAGACGACAGGGGCATTCGGCTCACCCCTCCACTTT. Encoded protein: CAISETTGAFGSPLHF.

The V call is TRBV6-1, the J call TRBJ1-3, with a possible D match to TRBD1 (5 bases). The CDR3 is 14 amino acids. Trimming stripped 6 bases from V and 2 bases from J, with 11 bases between. Germline V gene data show CDR1 as MNHNS and CDR2 as SASEGT. The CDR3 DNA is TGTGCCAGCAGCAGGGAGGTTACTGGAAACACCATATATTTT. Protein product: CASSREVTGNTIYF.

The chain combines TRBV5-4 with TRBJ2-7; D unresolved. With 4 bases removed from V and 5 bases from J, the gap between germline ends came to 10 bases. Germline V lookup: CDR1 SGHNT, CDR2 YYREEE (reference sequence). CDR3 length: 12 amino acids. The CDR3: CASSPLGHEQYF. CDR3 coding DNA: TGTGCCAGCAGCCCGCTAGGCCACGAGCAGTACTTC.

The gene calls are TRBV24-1 and TRBJ2-5; 7 bases fit TRBD1. Germline assignment: CDR1 KGHDR and CDR2 SFDVKD. V gave up 5 bases and J gave up 4 bases; unmatched junction bases: 3. The CDR3 extends over 13 amino acids. Written as DNA, the CDR3 is TGTGCCACCAGTGGGGACAGTCGAGAGACCCAGTACTTC. It codes for CATSGDSRETQYF.

In this sample, this clone turned up once. The chain uses TRBV7-9 and TRBJ1-2; the match to TRBD1 covers 9 bases. Germline CDR1 and CDR2: SEHNR and FQNEAQ (reference sequence). The length of the CDR3 is 18 residues. V was clipped by 2 bases and J by 2 bases; unmatched bases: 12. In nucleotides, the CDR3 is TGTGCCAGCAGCTTATCGGGACAGGGTCTCGTTGGCAACTATGGCTACACCTTC. Its translation: CASSLSGQGLVGNYGYTF.

V usage is TRBV5-8 and J usage is TRBJ2-5, with 8 bases fitting TRBD1. V lost 1 base, J lost 5 bases, and 10 bases stayed unmatched. The CDR3 is 16 amino acids. Looked up from germline, CDR1 is SGHTS and CDR2 is YDEGEE. The CDR3 coding sequence is TGTGCCAGCAGCTTGCCCGTATACAGGGGGACGGAGACCCAGTACTTC. It encodes CASSLPVYRGTETQYF.

This clone was counted once. An end of the junction does not agree with germline; a read error may underlie this. The chain joins TRBV6-5 to TRBJ2-7; D may be TRBD1 (5 bases). CDR3 length: 11 amino acids. Germline CDR1 and CDR2: MNHEY and SVGAGI. The CDR3 DNA follows: TGTGCCACCAGTCAGGGCCCAGGGCAGTACTTC. It codes for CATSQGPGQYF.

The chain couples TRBV19 to TRBJ2-2; TRBD1 might be the D (6 bases). From germline, CDR1 is LNHDA and CDR2 SQIVND (reference sequence). The CDR3 covers 13 residues. V lost 4 bases, J lost 6 bases, and 9 bases lay in between. DNA for the CDR3: TGTGCCAGTAGTAACAGACAGGCCGGGGAGCTGTTTTTT. Translating it yields CASSNRQAGELFF.

The chain is built from TRBV6-1 and TRBJ2-7; 10 nucleotides line up with TRBD1. Germline V gene data show CDR1 as MNHNS and CDR2 as SASEGT. V lost 3 bases and J lost 7; bases outside the gene matches: 12. This CDR3 comprises 16 residues. The CDR3 DNA reads as TGTGCCAGCAGTGACCGCGGGGACAGGGGCTCCTTTGAGCAGTACTTC. Its translation: CASSDRGDRGSFEQYF.

The chain couples TRBV6-5 to TRBJ1-2, with 9 bases fitting TRBD1. Germline V gene data show CDR1 as MNHEY and CDR2 as SVGAGI. This CDR3 contains 16 residues. Trimming took 4 bases from V and 4 from J; bases not matched to a gene: 10. The CDR3 sequence: CASSSLGQGSGYGYTF. CDR3 bases: TGTGCCAGCAGTTCCCTCGGACAGGGGTCGGGCTATGGCTACACCTTC.

The chain is built from TRBV27 and TRBJ2-2, with D maybe TRBD1 (6 bases). The CDR3 consists of 15 residues. V lost 3 bases and J 6 bases, leaving 14 bases between the germline ends. Germline loops: CDR1 MNHEY, CDR2 SMNVEV (reference sequence). Here the CDR3 DNA reads TGTGCCAGCAGTTTCAGGGGAAGTCTCTCCGGGGAGCTGTTTTTT. This codes for CASSFRGSLSGELFF.